This entry is about one T cell receptor (beta chain). The repertoire was sequenced with immunoSEQ multiplex PCR; TCRdb's copy has only in-frame clones and lacks some. The table shows roughly 130,000 clones, with 75% to 90% occurring only once. This CDR3 contains 15 residues. Trimming removed 0 bases from V and 5 bases from J, with 13 bases in between. Germline CDR1 is LGHDT and CDR2 is YNNKEL (reference sequence). This record belongs to a study of blood T cell repertoires in COVID-19. V usage is TRBV3-1 (or the pseudogene TRBV3-2) and J usage is TRBJ2-5, with a weak D call TRBD2 (6 bases). This receptor was taken from a man between 40 and 49 years old with acute or convalescent COVID-19. Material for sequencing was peripheral blood. The CDR3 protein is CASSQERVGGETQYF. The CDR3 DNA reads TGTGCCAGCAGCCAAGAAAGGGTTGGGGGGGAGACCCAGTACTTC.